The 4 T cell receptor beta chains given below trace back to one sample, sequenced in a study of T cells in localized non-small cell lung cancer. Data came from immunoSEQ multiplex PCR; TCRdb stores just in-frame clones and leaves some out. The sample shows about 59,000 clones, roughly nine tenths of them seen only once. Sequencing was performed on peripheral blood, taken before any cancer treatment. The receptors stem from a man aged 35 to 69 with stage I lung adenocarcinoma.

Concerning this clone: At one end, the junction sequence differs from germline, possibly due to a read error. The V gene is TRBV7-7, the J gene TRBJ1-5; 8 nucleotides line up with TRBD1. Germline V gives CDR1 SSHAT, CDR2 FNYEAQ (reference sequence). The CDR3 has 16 amino acids. The CDR3 loop is CASTPPRGRGRLPQHF. The CDR3 bases are TGTGCTAGCACCCCCCCTCGGGGCAGGGGGCGATTGCCCCAGCATTTT.

The V and J genes are TRBV19 and TRBJ2-7; 9 positions match TRBD1. J was trimmed by 5 bases and V by 1 base; bases with no gene match: 3. This CDR3 is built from 14 residues. Per the germline V gene, CDR1 is LNHDA and CDR2 is SQIVND (reference sequence). DNA of the CDR3: TGTGCCAGTAGTATAGCACAGGGGGCGCACGAGCAGTACTTC. Amino acid sequence: CASSIAQGAHEQYF.

The chain combines TRBV6-6 with TRBJ1-2; D is unresolved. The CDR3 contains 13 residues. The V end lost 0 bases, the J end lost 4 bases, and 6 bases lay between the germline ends. Germline values: CDR1 MNHNY, CDR2 SVGAGI (reference sequence). The DNA for the CDR3 is TGTGCCAGCAGTTACTCTCCAGCCTATGGCTACACCTTC. Translated, it gives CASSYSPAYGYTF.

The chain combines TRBV6-1 with TRBJ2-3; the D gene is possibly TRBD2 (5 bases). Germline CDR1 is MNHNS and CDR2 is SASEGT. The germline V and J ends were trimmed by 6 bases and 2 bases, with 12 bases remaining between them. The CDR3 sequence is 14 residues long. CDR3 DNA sequence: TGTGCCAGCAGGACCGGGAAACACACAGATACGCAGTATTTT. It translates to CASRTGKHTDTQYF.